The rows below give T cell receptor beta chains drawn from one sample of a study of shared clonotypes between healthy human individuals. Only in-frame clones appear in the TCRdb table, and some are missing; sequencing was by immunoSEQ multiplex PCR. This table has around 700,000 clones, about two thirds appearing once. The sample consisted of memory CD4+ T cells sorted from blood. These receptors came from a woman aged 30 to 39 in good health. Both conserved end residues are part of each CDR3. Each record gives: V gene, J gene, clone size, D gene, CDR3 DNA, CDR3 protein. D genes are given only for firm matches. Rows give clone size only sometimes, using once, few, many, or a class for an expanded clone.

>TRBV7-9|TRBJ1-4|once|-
TGTGCCAGCAACAAACAGGCGACCGAAAAACTGTTTTTT
CASNKQATEKLFF
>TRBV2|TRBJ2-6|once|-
TGTGCCAGACGAGGGCAGATTGGCTCTGGGGCCAACGTCCTGACTTTC
CARRGQIGSGANVLTF
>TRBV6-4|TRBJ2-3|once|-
TGTGCCAGCAGTGAAAGGGCAGGGGACACCACAGATACGCAGTATTTT
CASSERAGDTTDTQYF
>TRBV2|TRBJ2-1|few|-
TGTGCCAGCAGTACAGGGATCAATGAGCAGTTCTTC
CASSTGINEQFF
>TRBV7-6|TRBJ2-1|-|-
TGTGCCAGCAGCGCAGGGGTTAGCTCCTACAATGAGCAGTTCTTC
CASSAGVSSYNEQFF
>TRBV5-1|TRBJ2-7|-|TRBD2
TGCGCCAGCAGCCTGGACCCGGGACTAGCGGGAGGGGCCTACGAGCAGTACTTC
CASSLDPGLAGGAYEQYF
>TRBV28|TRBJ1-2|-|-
TGTGCCAGCAGTTTAGGGGCCAAGAACTATGGCTACACCTTC
CASSLGAKNYGYTF
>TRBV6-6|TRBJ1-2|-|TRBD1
TGTGCCAGCAGTTATCTGACAGGGAGGCCCTATGGCTACACCTTC
CASSYLTGRPYGYTF
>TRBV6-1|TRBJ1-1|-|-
TGTGCCAGCAAGAGGGGAAGGGACACTGAAGCTTTCTTT
CASKRGRDTEAFF
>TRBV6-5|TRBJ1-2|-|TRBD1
TGTGCCAGCAGTTCGGACAGGGTGGACGGCTACACCTTC
CASSSDRVDGYTF
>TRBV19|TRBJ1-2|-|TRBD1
TGTGCCAGTAGTGAACTTTCCGGGACAGGGGACTATGGCTACACCTTC
CASSELSGTGDYGYTF
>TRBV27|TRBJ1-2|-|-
TGTGCCAGCAGGAGAACTGGAGAGGGCAACTATGGCTACACCTTC
CASRRTGEGNYGYTF
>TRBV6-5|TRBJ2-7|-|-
TGTGCCAGCAGTTCAACCGTATCGGGGTGGACCTACGAGCAGTACTTC
CASSSTVSGWTYEQYF
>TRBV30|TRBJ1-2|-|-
TGTGCCTGGAGTATCCCACCGAGTGGCTACACCTTC
CAWSIPPSGYTF
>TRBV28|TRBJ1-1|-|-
TGTGCCAGCAGTCCGCGGGACGGAGCCATCGTTGAAGCTTTCTTT
CASSPRDGAIVEAFF
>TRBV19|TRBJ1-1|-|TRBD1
TGTGCCAGTAGTACCGGGACAGGGGGTGTGGTCACTGAAGCTTTCTTT
CASSTGTGGVVTEAFF
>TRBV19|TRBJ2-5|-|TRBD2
TGTGCCAGTAATAGTTGGCGGGAGCGGGGGACCCAGTACTTC
CASNSWRERGTQYF
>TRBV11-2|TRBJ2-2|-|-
TGTGCCAGCAGCTTATTAGGGGGGACCGGGGAGCTGTTTTTT
CASSLLGGTGELFF
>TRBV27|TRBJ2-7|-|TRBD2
TGTGCCAGCAGTCCCCGCCCCTCCAGCGGGAGCATCTACGAGCAGTACTTC
CASSPRPSSGSIYEQYF
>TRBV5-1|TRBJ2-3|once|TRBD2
TGCGCCAGCAGCTTGGTCGTAGCGGGCGTAGATACGCAGTATTTT
CASSLVVAGVDTQYF
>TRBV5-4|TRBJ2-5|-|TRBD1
TGTGCCAGCAGCTTGGGTGGACAGGGGTGGCAAGAGACCCAGTACTTC
CASSLGGQGWQETQYF
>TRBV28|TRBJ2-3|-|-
TGTGCCAGCAGCACCTCGGGGTGGGATACGCAGTATTTT
CASSTSGWDTQYF
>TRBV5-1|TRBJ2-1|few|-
TGCGCCAGCAGCTTGTCCGTGGGCGGAAATGAGCAGTTCTTC
CASSLSVGGNEQFF
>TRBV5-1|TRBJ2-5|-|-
TGCGCCAGCTCGGAGGGAGAGACCCAGTACTTC
CASSEGETQYF
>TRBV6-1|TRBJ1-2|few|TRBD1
TGTGCCAGCAGCCCGGACAGGATTAACTATGGCTACACCTTC
CASSPDRINYGYTF
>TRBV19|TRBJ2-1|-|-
TGTGCCAGTAGTATAGATTTTGTAAGAGCGTTTGAGCAGTTCTTC
CASSIDFVRAFEQFF
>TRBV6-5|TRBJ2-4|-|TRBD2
TGTGCCAGCAGTTTCAGTAGCGGGACGAACAAAAACATTCAGTACTTC
CASSFSSGTNKNIQYF
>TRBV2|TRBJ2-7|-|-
-
CASILDASGHEQYF
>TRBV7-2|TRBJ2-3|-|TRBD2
TGTGCCAGCAGCTTAGATGGCGGGAGGGCCGGTACGCAGTATTTT
CASSLDGGRAGTQYF
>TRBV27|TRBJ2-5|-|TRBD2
TGTGCCAGTGGCGGGAGGGGGGAGACCCAGTACTTC
CASGGRGETQYF
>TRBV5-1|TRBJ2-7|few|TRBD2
TGCGCCAGCAGCTTTTCCGGGACTAGCGCCTACGAGCAGTACTTC
CASSFSGTSAYEQYF
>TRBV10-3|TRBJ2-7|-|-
TGTGCCATCAACGGGGACCCCGAAACCTACGAGCAGTACTTC
CAINGDPETYEQYF
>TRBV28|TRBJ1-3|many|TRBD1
TGTGCCAGCAGTTCGCCGGGGACAGGGGGCTACTCTGGAAACACCATATATTTT
CASSSPGTGGYSGNTIYF
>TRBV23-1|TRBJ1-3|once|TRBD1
TGCGCCAGCCCGCGACAGGGAAGTTCGGGAAACACCATATATTTT
CASPRQGSSGNTIYF
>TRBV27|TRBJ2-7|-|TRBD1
TGTGCCAGCAGTAAACGAATTAGACAGGGAGATATTTACGAGCAGTACTTC
CASSKRIRQGDIYEQYF
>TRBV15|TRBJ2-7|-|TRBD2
TGTGCCACCAGCAGGACTAGCCAGGGCTACGAGCAGTACTTC
CATSRTSQGYEQYF
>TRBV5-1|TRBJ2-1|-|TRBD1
TGCGCCAGCAGCGGGCGGACAGGGAATGAGCAGTTCTTC
CASSGRTGNEQFF
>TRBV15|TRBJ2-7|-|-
TGTGCCACCAATCGTGGGGGAGGCCGCTCCTACGAGCAGTACTTC
CATNRGGGRSYEQYF
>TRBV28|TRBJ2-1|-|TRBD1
TGTGCCAGCAGTCTGATGGGACAGGGGGCAGGGGAGCAGTTCTTC
CASSLMGQGAGEQFF
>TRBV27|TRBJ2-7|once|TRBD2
TGTGCCAGCAGGAAACTAGCGGGAGGGGCTAACGAGCAGTACTTC
CASRKLAGGANEQYF
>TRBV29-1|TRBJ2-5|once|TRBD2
TGCAGCGTTGCAGGACTAGCGAATGGAGAGACCCAGTACTTC
CSVAGLANGETQYF
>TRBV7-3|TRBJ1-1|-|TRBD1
TGTGCCAGCAGCCTACAGGGGATGGGCACTGAAGCTTTCTTT
CASSLQGMGTEAFF
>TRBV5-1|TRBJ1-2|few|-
TGCGCCAGCACCCGAAATGGCAGGGGAGATGGCTACACCTTC
CASTRNGRGDGYTF
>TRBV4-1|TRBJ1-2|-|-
TGCGCCAGCAGCCAAGGGGGGGCCTATGGCTACACCTTC
CASSQGGAYGYTF
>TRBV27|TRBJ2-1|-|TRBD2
TGTGCCAGCAGTTTATCAACTTTCCTTAACGGGAGGGCCTATTCCGGCTATGAGCAGTTCTTC
CASSLSTFLNGRAYSGYEQFF
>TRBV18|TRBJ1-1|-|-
TGTGCCAGCTCACGGTCGATGAACACTGAAGCTTTCTTT
CASSRSMNTEAFF
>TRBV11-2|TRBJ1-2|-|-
TGTGCCAGCAGCTTAGCTGCTCAGCACTATGGCTACACCTTC
CASSLAAQHYGYTF
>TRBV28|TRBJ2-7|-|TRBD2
TGTGCCAGCAGTACTGCTAGCGGGAGGGGCGAGCAGTACTTC
CASSTASGRGEQYF
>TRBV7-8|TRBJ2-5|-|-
TGTGCCAGCTACCAAACAGGGAGGGGAGAGACCCAGTACTTC
CASYQTGRGETQYF